The clone carrying this TCR beta chain is a singleton in its sample. Its specificity is unknown. Deep level was the assay's run setting. Sorted-subset replicate PCR reactions contained roughly 200 ng DNA, corresponding to some 30,000 T cell genomes. Repertoires were generated with immunoSEQ multiplex PCR, while TCRdb's copy carries only in-frame clones and drops some. The profile shows approximately 2,200,000 clones, under 95% of them singletons. These data come from a study of shared clonotypes between healthy human individuals. Study outcomes and limitations: Naive CD4 clonotypes were shared across a handful of donors at 4% to 5%.

Naive CD8 cells, CD45RO-negative and positively selected for CCR7, excluded terminally differentiated effector memory CD45RA+ cells. Trimming removed 0 bases from V and 6 bases from J, with 9 bases in between. Germline V gene sequence: CDR1 SGHNT, CDR2 YYREEE (reference sequence). This CDR3 is 13 amino acids long. Sequenced: naive CD8+ T cells from PBMCs. The chain employs TRBV5-4 and TRBJ1-1; D is possibly TRBD1 (6 bases). The receptor comes from a man between 18 and 29 years old in good health. Some clones in this sample may be carry-over from other donors' samples. The CDR3 loop reads CASSLVGGPEAFF. The CDR3 DNA is TGTGCCAGCAGCTTGGTGGGGGGGCCTGAAGCTTTCTTT.